Described below is a single T cell receptor beta chain sequence and its context. Its matching antigen is unknown. This CDR3 has 13 residues. Germline-derived CDR1 and CDR2 are DFQATT and SNEGSKA (reference sequence). The V end was cut by 0 bases, the J end by 3 bases, with 9 bases between. This sample was included in a study of post-analysis software for immune sequencing data. Study information: Some patients lacked subtype; others had relapsing-remitting, secondary progressive or progressive-relapsing disease.

The TCR beta cDNA libraries carried unique molecular identifiers. Input amounts of 1 to 10 million T cells were used. These gave about 500,000 cDNA molecules, so each molecule approximated one T cell. One entry per CDR3 protein, called by TCRdb with MiXCR from the PCR reads. Of roughly 800,000 distinct CDR3 sequences detected, roughly 29% appear once; the ten largest clones hold more than 0.55%. Findings of the study overall: F-measure co-clustering was strong for batch-matched samples. Controls had lower frequencies than patients of a few TRBV segments, which included TRBV5-6, TRBV5-1 and TRBV20-1. Normalized Chao1 diversity in multiple sclerosis patients fell significantly below that of controls.

The sample consisted of blood. The chain is built from TRBV20-1 and TRBJ2-7; maybe TRBD1 (5 bases). The receptor's source is a girl under 18 with multiple sclerosis. CDR3 coding DNA: TGCAGTGCTAGAGATGGCAGGGACTACGAGCAGTACTTC. Translating it yields CSARDGRDYEQYF.